This TCR beta chain emerged from a study of chemoradiotherapy in HPV16-positive cancers (dated by TCRdb to the early 2020s). For the wider study: Using functional T-cell assays on cells from a couple of HPV16-positive patients, the researchers defined candidate HPV-specific T-cell clones and common TCR motifs. TCR repertoires from roughly 87 patients with HPV-related cancers were then used to track the candidate HPV-specific TCRs and motifs. The study asked whether T-cell immunity to the HPV oncoproteins E6 and E7 changes during chemoradiotherapy and whether this immunity affects survival. What the research found in general, with its limitations: Expansion of candidate HPV-specific clones and E7-related TCR motifs was observed in the tumor microenvironment during treatment, whereas no such expansion was observed for non-HPV-specific T cells. The survival association was reported for HPV16-positive patients, and the functional definition of HPV-specific T cells was derived from only a couple of HPV16-positive patients. In HPV16-positive patients, expansion of HPV-responsive T cells during chemoradiotherapy was associated with improved recurrence-free survival.

Receptor libraries were prepared by the immunoSEQ multiplex PCR assay. In TCRdb, the immuneACCESS table is reduced to in-frame sequences with V and J assigned. These tables do not hold every clone; where another copy was compared, an unresolved V gene accounts for under half, and the others remain unexplained. The sample yields fewer than 7,500 clones; roughly 88% were counted once. The ten largest clones represent roughly 30% of the sample. Trimming at the junction amounts to 0 bases on V and 4 bases on J, and the germline ends lie 13 bases apart. The CDR3 sequence holds 15 residues, the cysteine and phenylalanine included. Only CDR3 DNA remains: 45 bases, in frame from the first base. The germline V gene (reference sequence) gives CDR1 as MNHEY and CDR2 as SMNVEV. Because repertoires were sampled repeatedly during chemoradiotherapy, clonal expansion in the tumor microenvironment could be followed.

A note on this clone: The antigen it binds to is not known. Nothing much larger sits one base from this clone, and base qualities are not available.

Recombination linked TRBV27 to TRBJ2-7, with a weak D call of TRBD2 (7 bases match). The source material was blood, sampled from a patient who underwent chemoradiotherapy. The TCR sequence derives from a human donor with HPV-associated anogenital cancer. Read as DNA, the sequence is TGTGCCAGCAGTTTATCTTCGGGGGGCGGGTACGAGCAGTACTTC. Its protein is CASSLSSGGGYEQYF.